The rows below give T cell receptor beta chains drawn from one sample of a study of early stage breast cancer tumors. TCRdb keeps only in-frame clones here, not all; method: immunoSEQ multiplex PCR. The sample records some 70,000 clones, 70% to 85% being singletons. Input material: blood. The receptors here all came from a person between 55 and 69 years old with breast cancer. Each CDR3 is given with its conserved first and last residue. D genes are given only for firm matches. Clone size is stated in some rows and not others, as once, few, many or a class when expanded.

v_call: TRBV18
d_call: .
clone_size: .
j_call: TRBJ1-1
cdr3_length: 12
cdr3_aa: CASSPLAGEAFF
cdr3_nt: TGTGCCAGCTCACCCTTGGCAGGTGAAGCTTTCTTT

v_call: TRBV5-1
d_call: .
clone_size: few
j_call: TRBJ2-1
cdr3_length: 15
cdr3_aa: CASSPAGAVGNEQFF
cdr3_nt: TGCGCCAGCAGCCCGGCCGGGGCCGTTGGCAATGAGCAGTTCTTC

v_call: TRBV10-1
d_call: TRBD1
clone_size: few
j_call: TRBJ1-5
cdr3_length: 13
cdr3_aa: CASLTTGGQPQHF
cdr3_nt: TGCGCCAGCTTGACAACAGGGGGTCAGCCCCAGCATTTT

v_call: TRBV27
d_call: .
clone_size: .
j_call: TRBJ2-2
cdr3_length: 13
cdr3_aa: CASSSQRAGELFF
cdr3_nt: TGTGCCAGCAGTTCGCAGCGGGCCGGGGAGCTGTTTTTT

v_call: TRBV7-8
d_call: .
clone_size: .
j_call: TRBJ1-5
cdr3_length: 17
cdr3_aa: CASRLGTPDYSNQPQHF
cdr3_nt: TGTGCCAGCAGACTAGGGACCCCAGATTATAGCAATCAGCCCCAGCATTTT

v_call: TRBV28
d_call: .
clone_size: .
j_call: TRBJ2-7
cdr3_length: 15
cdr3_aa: CASTPSGRSSYEQYF
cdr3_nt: TGTGCCAGCACCCCTTCCGGCAGGTCGAGCTACGAGCAGTACTTC

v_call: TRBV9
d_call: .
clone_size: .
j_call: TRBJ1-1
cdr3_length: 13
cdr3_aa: CASSVDGNTEAFF
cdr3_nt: TGTGCCAGCAGCGTAGACGGGAACACTGAAGCTTTCTTT

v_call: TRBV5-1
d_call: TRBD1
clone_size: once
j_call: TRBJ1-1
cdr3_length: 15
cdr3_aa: CASNGDRGGRTEAFF
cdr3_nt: TGCGCCAGCAATGGGGACAGGGGTGGAAGGACTGAAGCTTTCTTT

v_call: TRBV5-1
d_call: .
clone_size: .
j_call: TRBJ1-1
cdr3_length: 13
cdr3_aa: CASSFWTRTEAFF
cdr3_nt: TGCGCCAGCAGCTTTTGGACGCGGACTGAAGCTTTCTTT

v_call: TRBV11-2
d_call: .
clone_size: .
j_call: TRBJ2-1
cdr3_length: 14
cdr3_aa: CASSSLTFYNEQFF
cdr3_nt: TGTGCCAGCAGCTCCCTAACGTTCTACAATGAGCAGTTCTTC

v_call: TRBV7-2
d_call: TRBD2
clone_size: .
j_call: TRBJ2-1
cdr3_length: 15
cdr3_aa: CASTLRRGNYNEQFF
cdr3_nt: TGTGCCAGCACTTTAAGGCGGGGGAACTACAATGAGCAGTTCTTC

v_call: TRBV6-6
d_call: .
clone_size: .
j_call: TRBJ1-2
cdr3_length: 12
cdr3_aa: CASSYVGDGYTF
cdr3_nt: TGTGCCAGCAGTTACGTGGGGGATGGCTACACCTTC

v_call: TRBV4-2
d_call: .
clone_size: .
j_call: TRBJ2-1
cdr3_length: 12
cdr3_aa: CASSQDWVEQFF
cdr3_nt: TGTGCCAGCAGCCAAGATTGGGTTGAGCAGTTCTTC

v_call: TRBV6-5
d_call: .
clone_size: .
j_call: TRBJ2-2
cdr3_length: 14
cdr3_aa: CASSYGQFQGELFF
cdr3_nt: TGTGCCAGCAGTTACGGGCAGTTCCAAGGGGAGCTGTTTTTT

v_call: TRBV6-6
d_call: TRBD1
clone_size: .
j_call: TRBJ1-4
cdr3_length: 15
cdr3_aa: CASSPPGQGGRKLFF
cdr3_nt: TGTGCCAGCAGTCCCCCAGGACAGGGTGGGAGGAAACTGTTTTTT

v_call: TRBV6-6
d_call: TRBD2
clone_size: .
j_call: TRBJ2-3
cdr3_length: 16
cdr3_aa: CATASWTSGFSDTQYF
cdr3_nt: TGTGCCACCGCCTCTTGGACTAGCGGGTTTTCCGATACGCAGTATTTT

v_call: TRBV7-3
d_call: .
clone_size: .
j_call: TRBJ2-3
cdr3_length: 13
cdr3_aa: CASSLIAQDTQYF
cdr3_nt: TGTGCCAGCAGCTTAATAGCCCAAGATACGCAGTATTTT

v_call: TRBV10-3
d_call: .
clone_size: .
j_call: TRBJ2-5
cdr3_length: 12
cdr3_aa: CATSGSQETQYF
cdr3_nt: TGTGCCACCTCAGGGTCCCAAGAGACCCAGTACTTC

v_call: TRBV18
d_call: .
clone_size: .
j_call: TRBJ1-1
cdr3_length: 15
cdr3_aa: CASSDSGTLNTEAFF
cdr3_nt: TGTGCCAGCTCAGACTCCGGGACATTGAACACTGAAGCTTTCTTT

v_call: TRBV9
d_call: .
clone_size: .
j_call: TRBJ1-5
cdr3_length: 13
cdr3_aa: CASSLEEEGQQHF
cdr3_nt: TGTGCCAGCAGCCTTGAAGAAGAGGGTCAACAGCATTTT

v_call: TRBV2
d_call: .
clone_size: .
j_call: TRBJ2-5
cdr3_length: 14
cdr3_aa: CASSRRTVGETQYF
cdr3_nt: TGTGCCAGCAGCCGCAGGACAGTCGGGGAGACCCAGTACTTC

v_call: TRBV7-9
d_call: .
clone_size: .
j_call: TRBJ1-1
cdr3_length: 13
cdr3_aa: CALQGRAGTEAFF
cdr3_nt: TGTGCCCTACAGGGCAGGGCCGGGACTGAAGCTTTCTTT

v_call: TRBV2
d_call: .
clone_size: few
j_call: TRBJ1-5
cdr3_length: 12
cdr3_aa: CASHQGGQPQHF
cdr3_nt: TGTGCCAGCCACCAGGGAGGTCAGCCCCAGCATTTT

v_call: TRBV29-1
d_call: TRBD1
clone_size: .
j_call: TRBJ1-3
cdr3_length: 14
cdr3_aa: CSALGQVSGNTIYF
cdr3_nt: TGCAGCGCATTAGGACAGGTCTCTGGAAACACCATATATTTT

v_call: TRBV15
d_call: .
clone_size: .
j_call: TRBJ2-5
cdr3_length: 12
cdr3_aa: CATSRELGAQYF
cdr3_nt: TGTGCCACCAGCAGAGAACTCGGGGCCCAGTACTTC

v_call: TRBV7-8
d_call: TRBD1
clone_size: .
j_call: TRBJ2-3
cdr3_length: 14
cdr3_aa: CASSPDRVTDTQYF
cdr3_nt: TGTGCCAGCAGCCCGGACAGGGTGACAGATACGCAGTATTTT

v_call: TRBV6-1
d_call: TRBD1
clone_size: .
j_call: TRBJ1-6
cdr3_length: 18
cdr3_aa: CASSEGWTGGFYNSPLHF
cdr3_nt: TGTGCCAGCAGTGAAGGATGGACAGGGGGTTTCTATAATTCACCCCTCCACTTT

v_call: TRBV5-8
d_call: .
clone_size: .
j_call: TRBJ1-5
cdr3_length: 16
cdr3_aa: CASSFRAIYSNQPQHF
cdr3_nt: TGTGCCAGCAGCTTCCGGGCCATCTATAGCAATCAGCCCCAGCATTTT

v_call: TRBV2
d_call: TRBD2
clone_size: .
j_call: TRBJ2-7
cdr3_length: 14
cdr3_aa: CARSTSGRTYEQYF
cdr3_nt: TGTGCCAGGTCAACTAGCGGGAGGACCTACGAGCAGTACTTC

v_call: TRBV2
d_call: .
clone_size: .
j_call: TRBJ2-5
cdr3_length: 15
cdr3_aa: CASRRRGLGQETQYF
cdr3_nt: TGTGCCAGCAGACGACGCGGGCTAGGGCAAGAGACCCAGTACTTC

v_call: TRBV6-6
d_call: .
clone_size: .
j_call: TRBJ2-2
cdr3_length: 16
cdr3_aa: CASSYSAPSNTGELFF
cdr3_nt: TGTGCCAGCAGTTACTCGGCTCCGTCGAACACCGGGGAGCTGTTTTTT

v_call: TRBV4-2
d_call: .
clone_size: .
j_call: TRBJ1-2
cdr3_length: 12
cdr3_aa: CAAQGHLYGYTF
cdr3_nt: TGTGCCGCACAGGGCCACTTGTATGGCTACACCTTC

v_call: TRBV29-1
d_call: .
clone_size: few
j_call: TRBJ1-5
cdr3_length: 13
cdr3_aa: CSVSGGRNQPQHF
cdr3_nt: TGCAGCGTTTCGGGTGGTCGCAATCAGCCCCAGCATTTT

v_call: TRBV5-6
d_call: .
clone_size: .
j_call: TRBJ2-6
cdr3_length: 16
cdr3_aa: CASNLVSNSGANVLTF
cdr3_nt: TGTGCCAGCAACCTAGTATCTAACTCTGGGGCCAACGTCCTGACTTTC

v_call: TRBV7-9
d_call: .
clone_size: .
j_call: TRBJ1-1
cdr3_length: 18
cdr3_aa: CASRSPGGRNIWDTEAFF
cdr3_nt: TGTGCCAGCAGATCCCCCGGGGGGCGGAATATATGGGACACTGAAGCTTTCTTT

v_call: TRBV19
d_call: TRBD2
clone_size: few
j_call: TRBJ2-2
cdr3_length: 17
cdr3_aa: CASTPTSGRGDTGELFF
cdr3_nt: TGTGCCAGTACTCCGACTAGCGGGAGAGGCGACACCGGGGAGCTGTTTTTT

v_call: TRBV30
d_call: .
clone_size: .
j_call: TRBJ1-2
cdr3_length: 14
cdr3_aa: CAWSVMWGNYGYTF
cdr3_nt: TGTGCCTGGAGTGTAATGTGGGGGAACTATGGCTACACCTTC

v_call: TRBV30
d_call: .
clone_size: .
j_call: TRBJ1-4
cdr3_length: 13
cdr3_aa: CAWSRARGEKLFF
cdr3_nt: TGTGCCTGGAGTAGGGCCAGGGGAGAAAAACTGTTTTTT

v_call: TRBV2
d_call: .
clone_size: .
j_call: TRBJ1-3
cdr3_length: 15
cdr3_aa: CASSEVGVAGNTIYF
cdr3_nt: TGTGCCAGCAGTGAGGTTGGGGTGGCTGGAAACACCATATATTTT

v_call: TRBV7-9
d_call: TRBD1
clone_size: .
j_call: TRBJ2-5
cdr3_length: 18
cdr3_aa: CASSSRTGQGRALETQYF
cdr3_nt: TGTGCCAGCAGCTCCAGGACAGGGCAAGGCCGAGCCTTAGAGACCCAGTACTTC

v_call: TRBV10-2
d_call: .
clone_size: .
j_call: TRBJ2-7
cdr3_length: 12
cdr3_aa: CASKTGVNEQYF
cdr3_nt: TGCGCCAGCAAAACGGGAGTTAACGAGCAGTACTTC

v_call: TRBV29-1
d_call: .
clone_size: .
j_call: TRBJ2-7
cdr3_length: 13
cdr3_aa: CSVTQGPSYEQYF
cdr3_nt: TGCAGCGTGACGCAGGGACCGAGCTACGAGCAGTACTTC

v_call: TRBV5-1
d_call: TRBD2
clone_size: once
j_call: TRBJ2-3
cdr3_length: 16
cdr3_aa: CASSLARLAGGDTQYF
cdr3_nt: TGCGCCAGCAGCTTGGCACGTCTAGCGGGGGGAGATACGCAGTATTTT

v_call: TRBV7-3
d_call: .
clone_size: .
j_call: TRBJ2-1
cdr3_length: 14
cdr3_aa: CASSLRGPNNEQFF
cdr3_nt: TGTGCCAGCAGCTTAAGGGGTCCAAACAATGAGCAGTTCTTC

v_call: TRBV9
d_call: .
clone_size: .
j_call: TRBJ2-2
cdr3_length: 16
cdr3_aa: CASSAYRTVDTGELFF
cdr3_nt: TGTGCCAGCAGCGCCTACCGGACAGTCGACACCGGGGAGCTGTTTTTT

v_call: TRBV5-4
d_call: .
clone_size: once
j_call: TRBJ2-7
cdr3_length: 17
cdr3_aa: CASSLGLTGSGPGEQYF
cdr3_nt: TGTGCCAGCAGCTTGGGTTTAACAGGATCAGGTCCGGGCGAGCAGTACTTC

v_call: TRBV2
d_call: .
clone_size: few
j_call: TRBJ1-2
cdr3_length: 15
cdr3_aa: CASVPRGPTNYGYTF
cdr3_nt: TGTGCCAGCGTCCCTAGAGGGCCAACCAACTATGGCTACACCTTC

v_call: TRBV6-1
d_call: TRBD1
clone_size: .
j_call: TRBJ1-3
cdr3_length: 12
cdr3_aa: CACGTAGNTIYF
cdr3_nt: TGTGCCTGCGGGACAGCTGGAAACACCATATATTTT

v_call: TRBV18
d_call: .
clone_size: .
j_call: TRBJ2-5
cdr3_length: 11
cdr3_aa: CASSPEETQYF
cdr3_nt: TGTGCCAGCTCACCAGAAGAGACCCAGTACTTC

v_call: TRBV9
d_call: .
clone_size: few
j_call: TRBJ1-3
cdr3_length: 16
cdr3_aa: CASSVAEGISGNTIYF
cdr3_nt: TGTGCCAGCAGCGTAGCCGAGGGGATCTCTGGAAACACCATATATTTT

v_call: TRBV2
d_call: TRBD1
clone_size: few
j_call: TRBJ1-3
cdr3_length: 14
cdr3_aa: CASTMTGGSNTIYF
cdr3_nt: TGTGCCAGCACTATGACAGGGGGGTCGAACACCATATATTTT

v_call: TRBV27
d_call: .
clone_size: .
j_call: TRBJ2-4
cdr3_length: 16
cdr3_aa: CASSWGQGGAKNIQYF
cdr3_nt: TGTGCCAGCAGTTGGGGTCAGGGGGGAGCCAAAAACATTCAGTACTTC

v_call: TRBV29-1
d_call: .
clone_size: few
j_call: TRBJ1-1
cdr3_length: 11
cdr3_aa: CSVATNTEAFF
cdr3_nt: TGCAGCGTTGCCACGAACACTGAAGCTTTCTTT

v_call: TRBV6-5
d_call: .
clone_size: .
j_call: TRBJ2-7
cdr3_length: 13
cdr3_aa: CASSWAGLGEQYF
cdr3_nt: TGTGCCAGCAGTTGGGCAGGTCTGGGCGAGCAGTACTTC

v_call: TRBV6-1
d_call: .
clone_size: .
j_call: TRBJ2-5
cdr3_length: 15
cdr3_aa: CASSALEGTQETQYF
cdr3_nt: TGTGCCAGCAGTGCCTTAGAAGGTACACAAGAGACCCAGTACTTC